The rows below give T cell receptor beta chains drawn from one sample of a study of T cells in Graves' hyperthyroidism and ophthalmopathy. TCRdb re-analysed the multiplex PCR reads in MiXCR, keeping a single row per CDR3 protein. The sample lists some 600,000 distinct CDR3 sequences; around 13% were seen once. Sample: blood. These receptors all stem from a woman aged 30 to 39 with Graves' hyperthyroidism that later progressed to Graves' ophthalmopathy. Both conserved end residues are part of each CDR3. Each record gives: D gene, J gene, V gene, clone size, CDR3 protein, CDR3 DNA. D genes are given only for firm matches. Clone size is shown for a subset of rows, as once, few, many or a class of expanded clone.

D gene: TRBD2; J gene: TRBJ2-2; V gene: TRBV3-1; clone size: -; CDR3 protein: CASSQASGEGTGELFF; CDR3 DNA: TGTGCCAGCAGCCAAGCTAGCGGGGAGGGCACCGGGGAGCTGTTTTTT
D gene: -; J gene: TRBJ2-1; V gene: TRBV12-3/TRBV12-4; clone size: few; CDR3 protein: CAKGNGTRFRNEQFF; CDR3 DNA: TGTGCCAAGGGGAACGGGACGAGGTTTAGGAATGAGCAGTTCTTC
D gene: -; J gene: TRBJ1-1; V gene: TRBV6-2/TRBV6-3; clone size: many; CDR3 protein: CASRGSYGESEAFF; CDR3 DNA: TGTGCCAGCCGAGGATCTTATGGGGAGAGTGAAGCTTTCTTT
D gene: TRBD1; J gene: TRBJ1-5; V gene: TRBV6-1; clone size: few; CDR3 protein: CASSEQGAGSNQPQHF; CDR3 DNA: TGTGCCAGCAGTGAGCAGGGGGCGGGCAGCAATCAGCCCCAGCATTTT
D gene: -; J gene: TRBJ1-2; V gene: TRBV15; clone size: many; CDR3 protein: CATSVDVNYGYTF; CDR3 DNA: TGTGCCACCAGCGTAGACGTAAACTATGGCTACACCTTC
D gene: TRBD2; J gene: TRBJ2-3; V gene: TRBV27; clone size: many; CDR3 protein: CASTPGTSGFTDTQYF; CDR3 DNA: TGTGCCAGCACCCCAGGGACTAGCGGATTCACAGATACGCAGTATTTT
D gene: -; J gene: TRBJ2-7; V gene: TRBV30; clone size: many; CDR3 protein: CAWSGSDLEEQYF; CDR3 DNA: TGTGCCTGGAGTGGGTCAGATCTAGAGGAGCAGTACTTC
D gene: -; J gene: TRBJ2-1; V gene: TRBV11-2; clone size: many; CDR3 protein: CASSSANEQFF; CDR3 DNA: TGTGCCAGCAGCTCTGCCAATGAGCAGTTCTTC
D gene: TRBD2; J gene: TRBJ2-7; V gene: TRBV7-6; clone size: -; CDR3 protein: CASSLPREGHEQYF; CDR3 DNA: TGTGCCAGCAGCTTACCGAGGGAGGGACACGAGCAGTACTTC
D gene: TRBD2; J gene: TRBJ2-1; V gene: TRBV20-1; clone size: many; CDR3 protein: CSAEQLAPEGQFF; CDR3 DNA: TGCAGTGCAGAACAACTAGCGCCCGAGGGGCAGTTCTTC
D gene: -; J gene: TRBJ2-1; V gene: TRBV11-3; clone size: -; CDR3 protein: CASSHSTGSEQFF; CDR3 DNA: TGTGCCAGCAGCCACTCAACAGGGAGTGAGCAGTTCTTC
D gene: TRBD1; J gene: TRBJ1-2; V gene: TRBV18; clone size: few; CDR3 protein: CASSPGGQGDYGYTF; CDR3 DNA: TGTGCCAGCTCACCGGGAGGACAGGGCGACTATGGCTACACCTTC
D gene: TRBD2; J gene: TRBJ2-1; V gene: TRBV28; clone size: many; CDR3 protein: CASSFSTTLRTSSYNEQFF; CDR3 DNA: TGTGCCAGCAGTTTTTCCACCACCTTGCGGACTAGCTCCTACAATGAGCAGTTCTTC
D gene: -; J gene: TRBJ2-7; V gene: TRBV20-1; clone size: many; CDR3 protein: CSASPNDRTYEQYF; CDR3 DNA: TGCAGTGCTAGTCCTAACGACAGGACCTACGAGCAGTACTTC
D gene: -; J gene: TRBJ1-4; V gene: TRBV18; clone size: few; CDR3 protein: CASSPGGTTTNEKLFF; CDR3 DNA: TGTGCCAGCTCACCAGGGGGGACTACAACTAATGAAAAACTGTTTTTT
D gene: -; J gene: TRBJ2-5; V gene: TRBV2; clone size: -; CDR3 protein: CASRPRAETQYF; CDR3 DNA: TGTGCCAGCAGGCCACGGGCGGAGACCCAGTACTTC
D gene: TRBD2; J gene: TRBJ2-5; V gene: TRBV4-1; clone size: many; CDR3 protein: CASSQELTGGGETQYF; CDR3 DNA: TGCGCCAGCAGCCAAGAGTTAACGGGAGGAGGGGAGACCCAGTACTTC
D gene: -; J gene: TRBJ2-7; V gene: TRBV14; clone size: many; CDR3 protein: CASSQEDFEQYF; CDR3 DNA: TGTGCCAGCAGCCAAGAAGATTTCGAGCAGTACTTC
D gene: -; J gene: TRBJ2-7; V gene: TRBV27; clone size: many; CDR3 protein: CASSLLDGSSYEQYF; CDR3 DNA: TGTGCCAGCAGTCTGCTTGACGGCAGCTCCTACGAGCAGTACTTC
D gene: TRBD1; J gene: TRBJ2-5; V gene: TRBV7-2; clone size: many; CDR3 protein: CASSQGDRDQETQYF; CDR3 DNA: TGTGCCAGCAGCCAGGGGGACAGGGACCAAGAGACCCAGTACTTC
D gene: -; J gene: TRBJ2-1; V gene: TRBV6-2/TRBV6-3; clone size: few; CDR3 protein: CASRWGSEQFF; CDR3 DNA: TGTGCCAGCAGATGGGGGAGTGAGCAGTTCTTC
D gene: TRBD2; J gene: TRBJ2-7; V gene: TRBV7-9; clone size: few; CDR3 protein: CASNGPWTSGGSLEQYF; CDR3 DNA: TGTGCCAGCAACGGACCGTGGACTAGCGGGGGTTCTCTCGAGCAGTACTTC
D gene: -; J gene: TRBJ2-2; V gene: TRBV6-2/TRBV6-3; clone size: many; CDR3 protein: CASRRKRSTGELFF; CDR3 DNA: TGTGCCAGCAGAAGGAAGAGGTCGACCGGGGAGCTGTTTTTT
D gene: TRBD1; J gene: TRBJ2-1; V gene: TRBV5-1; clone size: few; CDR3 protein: CASRETGGSYNEQFF; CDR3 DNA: TGCGCCAGCAGAGAAACAGGGGGCTCCTACAATGAGCAGTTCTTC
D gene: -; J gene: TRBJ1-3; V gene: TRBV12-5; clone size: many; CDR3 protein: CASGEPFSGNTIYF; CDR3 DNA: TGTGCTAGTGGCGAACCCTTCTCTGGAAACACCATATATTTT
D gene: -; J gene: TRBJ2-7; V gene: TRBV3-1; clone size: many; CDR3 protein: CASSQVRDDLEQYF; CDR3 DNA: TGTGCCAGCAGCCAAGTACGGGACGACCTCGAGCAGTACTTC
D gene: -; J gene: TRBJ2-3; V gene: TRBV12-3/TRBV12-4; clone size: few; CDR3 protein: CASSLSRLFADMQYF; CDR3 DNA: TGTGCCAGCAGTTTGTCCAGGTTGTTTGCAGATATGCAGTATTTT
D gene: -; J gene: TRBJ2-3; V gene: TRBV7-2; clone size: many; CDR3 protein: CASSLRLAASTDTQYF; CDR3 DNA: TGTGCCAGCAGTCTAAGGCTAGCCGCTAGCACAGATACGCAGTATTTT
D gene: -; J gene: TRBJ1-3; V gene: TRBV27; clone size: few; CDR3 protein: CASSPGVVSGNTIYF; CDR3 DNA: TGTGCCAGCAGCCCAGGGGTCGTCTCTGGAAACACCATATATTTT
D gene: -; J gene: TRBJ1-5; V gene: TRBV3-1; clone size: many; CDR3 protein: CASSQDTVHQPQHF; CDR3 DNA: TGTGCCAGCAGCCAAGATACGGTTCATCAGCCCCAGCATTTT
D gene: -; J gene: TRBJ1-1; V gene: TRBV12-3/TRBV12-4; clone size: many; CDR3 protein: CASSLNDGGWTEAFF; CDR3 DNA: TGTGCCAGCAGTTTAAATGACGGGGGTTGGACTGAAGCTTTCTTT
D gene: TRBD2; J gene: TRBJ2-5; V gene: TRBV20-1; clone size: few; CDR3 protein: CSARRMGREETQYF; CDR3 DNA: TGCAGTGCTAGACGGATGGGGAGGGAAGAGACCCAGTACTTC
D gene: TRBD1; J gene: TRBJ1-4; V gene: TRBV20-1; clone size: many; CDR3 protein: CSARPGQNLEKLFF; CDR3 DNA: TGCAGTGCTAGACCGGGACAGAATCTTGAAAAACTGTTTTTT
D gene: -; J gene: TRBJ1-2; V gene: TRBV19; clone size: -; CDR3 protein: CASSRVGSGYGYTF; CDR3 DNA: TGTGCCAGTAGTAGAGTCGGTTCCGGGTATGGCTACACCTTC
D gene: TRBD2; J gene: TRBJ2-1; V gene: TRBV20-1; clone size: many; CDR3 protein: CSARLTPGLAVDEQFF; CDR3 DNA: TGCAGTGCTAGGCTAACGCCGGGACTAGCGGTCGATGAGCAGTTCTTC
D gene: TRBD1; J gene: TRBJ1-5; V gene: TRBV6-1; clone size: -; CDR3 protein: CASRADREQPQHF; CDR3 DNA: TGTGCCAGCAGGGCCGACAGGGAACAGCCCCAGCATTTT
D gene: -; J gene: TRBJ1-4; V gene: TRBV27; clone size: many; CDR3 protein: CASSRGGEKLFF; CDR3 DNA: TGTGCCAGTTCACGGGGGGGTGAAAAACTGTTTTTT
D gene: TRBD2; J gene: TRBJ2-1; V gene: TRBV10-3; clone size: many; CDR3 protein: CAISETSGINEQFF; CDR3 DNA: TGTGCCATCAGTGAAACTAGCGGCATCAATGAGCAGTTCTTC
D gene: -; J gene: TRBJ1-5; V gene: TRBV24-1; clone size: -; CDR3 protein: CATGAAGAQQPQHF; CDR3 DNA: TGTGCCACCGGCGCAGCTGGGGCCCAACAGCCCCAGCATTTT
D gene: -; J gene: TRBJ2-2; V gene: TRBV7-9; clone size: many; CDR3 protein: CASSSFGKTGRGELFF; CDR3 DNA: TGTGCCAGCAGCTCGTTCGGAAAGACAGGTCGAGGGGAGCTGTTTTTT
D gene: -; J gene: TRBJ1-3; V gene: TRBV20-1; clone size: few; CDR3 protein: CSAEQGYSGNTIYF; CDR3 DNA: TGCAGTGCCGAACAGGGTTACTCTGGAAACACCATATATTTT
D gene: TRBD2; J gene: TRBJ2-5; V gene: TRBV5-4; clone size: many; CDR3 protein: CASSSGLAGGIETQYF; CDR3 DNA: TGTGCCAGCAGCTCCGGACTAGCGGGAGGGATAGAGACCCAGTACTTC
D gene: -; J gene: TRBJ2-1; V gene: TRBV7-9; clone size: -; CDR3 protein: CASVPEDEQFF; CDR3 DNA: TGTGCCAGCGTCCCGGAGGATGAGCAGTTCTTC
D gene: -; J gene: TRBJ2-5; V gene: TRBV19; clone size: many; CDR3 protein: CASSWGLNQETQYF; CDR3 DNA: TGTGCCAGTAGTTGGGGGCTGAATCAAGAGACCCAGTACTTC
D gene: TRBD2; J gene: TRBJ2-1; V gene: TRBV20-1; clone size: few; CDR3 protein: CSALSGRRGEQFF; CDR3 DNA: TGCAGTGCTCTGAGCGGGAGAAGGGGTGAGCAGTTCTTC
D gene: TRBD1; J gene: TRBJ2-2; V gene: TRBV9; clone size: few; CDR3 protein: CASSAKGTGYNGELFF; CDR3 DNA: TGTGCCAGCAGCGCTAAGGGGACAGGGTACAACGGGGAGCTGTTTTTT
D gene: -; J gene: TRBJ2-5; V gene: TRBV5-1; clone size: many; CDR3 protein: CASSLTGGGLQETQYF; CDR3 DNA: TGCGCCAGCAGCTTGACCGGGGGAGGATTGCAAGAGACCCAGTACTTC